Listed below are T cell receptor beta chains from one sample, sequenced in a study of response to subunit inactivated influenza vaccine. Each CDR3 protein is one row after TCRdb ran MiXCR on the RT-PCR reads. The table lists over 650,000 distinct CDR3 sequences, 18% of them singletons, with approximately 10% in the top ten. The input for sequencing was PBMCs from blood, taken around 5 days after vaccination. The receptors derive from a man aged 50-59 years who received an inactivated influenza vaccine. CDR3s include the opening cysteine and the closing phenylalanine or tryptophan. Fields, in order: J gene, clone size, D gene, V gene, CDR3 protein, CDR3 DNA. A D gene is named only where the DNA matches it firmly. Clone size is given for some rows only: seen once, a few or many times, or a class if the clone is expanded.

>TRBJ2-1|many|TRBD2|TRBV20-1
CSASPGLAHNEQFF
TGCAGTGCTTCACCGGGACTAGCGCACAATGAGCAGTTCTTC
>TRBJ2-6|few|NA|TRBV5-1
CASSLRTGYGANVLTF
TGCGCCAGCAGCTTACGCACAGGGTATGGGGCCAACGTCCTGACTTTC
>TRBJ2-3|NA|NA|TRBV29-1
CSVELAKAYTDTQYF
TGCAGCGTTGAACTCGCGAAAGCCTACACAGATACGCAGTATTTT
>TRBJ1-2|few|TRBD1|TRBV5-6
CASSLNRGNGYTF
TGTGCCAGCAGCTTGAACAGGGGGAATGGCTACACCTTC
>TRBJ2-7|few|NA|TRBV30
CAWNFEGAYEQYF
TGTGCCTGGAATTTCGAGGGGGCCTACGAGCAGTACTTC
>TRBJ2-1|many|TRBD2|TRBV20-1
CSAPLGTSGDNEQFF
TGCAGTGCCCCGTTGGGAACTAGCGGGGACAATGAGCAGTTCTTC
>TRBJ1-1|NA|NA|TRBV12-3/TRBV12-4
CASSLQGVDAFF
TGTGCCAGCAGTTTACAGGGTGTCGACGCTTTCTTT
>TRBJ2-2|few|NA|TRBV29-1
CSVDPGGRTGELFF
TGCAGCGTTGATCCCGGGGGCAGGACCGGGGAGCTGTTTTTT
>TRBJ1-1|NA|NA|TRBV5-1
CASSSTGQGTEAFF
TGCGCCAGCAGCAGTACAGGGCAGGGGACTGAAGCTTTCTTT
>TRBJ2-3|few|TRBD2|TRBV7-8
CASSLVTSGTSDTQYF
TGTGCCAGCAGCTTAGTCACTAGCGGGACCTCAGATACGCAGTATTTT
>TRBJ2-5|NA|TRBD2|TRBV10-3
CAISDLAGETQYF
TGTGCCATCAGTGATCTAGCGGGAGAGACCCAGTACTTC
>TRBJ2-7|few|TRBD2|TRBV7-2
CASSPGLAGDKYF
TGTGCCAGCAGCCCGGGACTAGCGGGAGATAAGTACTTC
>TRBJ2-1|once|NA|TRBV9
CASSPYGVGEQFF
TGTGCCAGCAGCCCTTACGGTGTCGGTGAGCAGTTCTTC
>TRBJ2-3|NA|NA|TRBV10-3
CAISATASSTDTQYF
TGTGCCATCAGTGCGACCGCCTCTAGCACAGATACGCAGTATTTT
>TRBJ1-1|NA|NA|TRBV5-4
CASSFSFPRGEAFF
TGTGCCAGCAGTTTTTCATTCCCACGCGGGGAAGCTTTCTTT
>TRBJ2-5|NA|TRBD1|TRBV7-8
CASSLVPGGETQYF
TGTGCCAGCAGCTTAGTTCCAGGGGGAGAGACCCAGTACTTC
>TRBJ2-3|few|NA|TRBV7-8
CASSPLIVGGTDRQYF
TGTGCCAGCAGCCCCCTAATTGTGGGGGGTACAGATAGGCAGTATTTT
>TRBJ2-3|few|NA|TRBV29-1
CSVGGHYTDTQYF
TGCAGCGTTGGTGGCCATTACACAGATACGCAGTATTTT
>TRBJ2-7|NA|TRBD1|TRBV15
CATSTTDRDSYEQYF
TGTGCCACCAGCACCACGGACAGGGACTCCTACGAGCAGTACTTC
>TRBJ2-3|NA|NA|TRBV7-8
CASSPRGASRTDTQYF
TGTGCCAGCAGCCCTAGGGGGGCATCTCGCACAGATACGCAGTATTTT
>TRBJ1-1|few|TRBD1|TRBV12-3/TRBV12-4
CASSLSGTGTEAFF
TGTGCCAGCAGTTTATCCGGGACAGGGACTGAAGCTTTCTTT
>TRBJ1-2|few|NA|TRBV11-2
CASSLELPPTNYGYTF
TGTGCCAGCAGCTTAGAGTTGCCGCCGACTAACTATGGCTACACCTTC
>TRBJ2-7|NA|TRBD1|TRBV19
CASSDGQVETYEQYF
TGTGCCAGTAGTGATGGACAGGTCGAAACCTACGAGCAGTACTTC
>TRBJ2-3|NA|TRBD2|TRBV11-1
CASSLVFSGGKITDTQYF
TGTGCCAGCAGCTTAGTCTTTAGCGGGGGGAAGATCACAGATACGCAGTATTTT
>TRBJ2-7|NA|NA|TRBV4-3
CASSQDGDSASYF
TGCGCCAGCAGCCAAGATGGAGACTCCGCCTCATACTTC
>TRBJ2-5|NA|NA|TRBV6-5
CVSSWAGAAQETQYF
TGTGTCAGCAGTTGGGCCGGGGCCGCTCAAGAGACCCAGTACTTC
>TRBJ2-4|NA|NA|TRBV24-1
CATSGTENIQYF
TGTGCCACCAGTGGAACGGAAAACATTCAGTACTTC
>TRBJ2-2|NA|NA|TRBV7-9
CASSLGTLSGELFF
TGTGCCAGCAGCTTAGGGACGTTGTCCGGGGAGCTGTTTTTT
>TRBJ2-2|many|NA|TRBV24-1
CATSDFQVSKNTGELFF
TGTGCCACCAGTGACTTCCAGGTTAGCAAGAACACCGGGGAGCTGTTTTTT
>TRBJ2-3|many|NA|TRBV7-3
CASSLMGAGTDTQYF
TGTGCCAGCAGCTTAATGGGGGCGGGCACAGATACGCAGTATTTT
>TRBJ2-2|NA|NA|TRBV7-9
CASSPYVQETTGELFF
TGTGCCAGCAGCCCCTATGTACAGGAGACCACCGGGGAGCTGTTTTTT
>TRBJ2-7|NA|TRBD2|TRBV20-1
CSARGGRGILGEQYF
TGCAGTGCTAGAGGCGGGAGGGGCATTTTGGGCGAGCAGTACTTC
>TRBJ1-2|NA|NA|TRBV3-1
CASSQDSGSGYTF
TGTGCCAGCAGCCAAGATTCAGGGTCCGGCTACACCTTC
>TRBJ2-1|few|NA|TRBV5-1
CASSNGGGTYNEQFF
TGCGCCAGCAGCAACGGTGGGGGAACCTACAATGAGCAGTTCTTC
>TRBJ2-2|NA|TRBD1|TRBV10-3
CAIRQDRGANTGELFF
TGTGCCATCCGACAGGACAGGGGGGCGAACACCGGGGAGCTGTTTTTT
>TRBJ2-5|few|NA|TRBV12-3/TRBV12-4
CASSLSRVWETQYF
TGTGCCAGCAGTTTGAGCAGGGTCTGGGAGACCCAGTACTTC
>TRBJ2-5|NA|TRBD2|TRBV11-2
CASSLEGVTSGTQETQYF
TGTGCCAGCAGCTTAGAGGGGGTTACTAGCGGGACCCAAGAGACCCAGTACTTC
>TRBJ2-5|NA|NA|TRBV7-6
CASSLALQGGETQYF
TGTGCCAGCAGCTTAGCGCTGCAGGGCGGAGAGACCCAGTACTTC
>TRBJ2-1|few|TRBD2|TRBV20-1
CSARRWVLAGGGNEQFF
TGCAGTGCTAGACGTTGGGTTTTGGCGGGAGGCGGGAATGAGCAGTTCTTC
>TRBJ2-1|few|NA|TRBV4-1
CASSQVGRGTYNEQFF
TGCGCCAGCAGCCAAGTCGGCAGGGGAACCTACAATGAGCAGTTCTTC
>TRBJ2-7|few|NA|TRBV28
CASSLWGGTTIEQYF
TGTGCCAGCAGTTTATGGGGCGGGACCACAATCGAGCAGTACTTC
>TRBJ2-3|NA|NA|TRBV4-3
CASSQGGTADTQYF
TGCGCCAGCAGCCAAGGAGGAACCGCAGATACGCAGTATTTT
>TRBJ2-5|NA|NA|TRBV5-6
CASRTRGAETQYF
TGTGCCAGCAGGACCAGGGGAGCAGAGACCCAGTACTTC
>TRBJ2-7|many|TRBD1|TRBV12-3/TRBV12-4
CASSPGTAPYEQYF
TGTGCCAGCAGCCCAGGGACAGCCCCCTACGAGCAGTACTTC
>TRBJ2-5|few|TRBD2|TRBV28
CASSLGGGIGETQYF
TGTGCCAGCAGTTTAGGCGGGGGGATTGGAGAGACCCAGTACTTC
>TRBJ1-5|NA|NA|TRBV29-1
CSVDAGSLTFYSNQPQHF
TGCAGCGTTGATGCGGGGAGTCTTACTTTCTATAGCAATCAGCCCCAGCATTTT
>TRBJ1-2|NA|NA|TRBV3-1
CASNFRVGGDYGYTF
TGTGCCAGCAACTTCCGAGTCGGGGGCGACTATGGCTACACCTTC
>TRBJ2-1|few|TRBD2|TRBV29-1
CSVRGTSGPTVRNEQFF
TGCAGCGTTCGGGGGACTAGCGGCCCCACGGTGAGGAATGAGCAGTTCTTC
>TRBJ2-3|NA|NA|TRBV7-3
CASSLSVEDTQYF
TGTGCCAGCAGCTTAAGCGTGGAAGATACGCAGTATTTT
>TRBJ2-2|NA|NA|TRBV12-3/TRBV12-4
CASAYRDQNTGELFF
TGTGCCAGTGCTTATAGGGATCAGAACACCGGGGAGCTGTTTTTT
>TRBJ2-1|many|NA|TRBV12-3/TRBV12-4
CASSPVGGSYNEQFF
TGTGCCAGCAGCCCAGTCGGGGGATCCTACAATGAGCAGTTCTTC
>TRBJ2-3|many|NA|TRBV12-3/TRBV12-4
CASRTGVITDTQYF
TGTGCCAGCAGGACGGGGGTGATCACAGATACGCAGTATTTT
>TRBJ2-5|few|NA|TRBV9
CASSAGTTKGETQYF
TGTGCCAGCAGCGCCGGGACGACTAAAGGGGAGACCCAGTACTTC
>TRBJ2-1|NA|NA|TRBV7-9
CATTGSSYNEQFF
TGTGCCACCACAGGGAGCTCCTACAATGAGCAGTTCTTC
>TRBJ2-3|NA|NA|TRBV6-1
CASKQARWDTQYF
TGTGCCAGCAAACAGGCTCGGTGGGATACGCAGTATTTT
>TRBJ1-4|NA|TRBD1|TRBV7-9
CASSLPSNRGRNEKLFF
TGTGCCAGCAGCTTACCCTCTAACAGGGGGCGGAATGAAAAACTGTTTTTT
>TRBJ1-1|few|NA|TRBV27
CASSLMGRGEAFF
TGTGCCAGCAGTTTAATGGGGCGGGGTGAAGCTTTCTTT
>TRBJ2-1|NA|TRBD2|TRBV7-2
CASRFSGSNEQFF
TGTGCCAGCAGATTTAGCGGGAGCAATGAGCAGTTCTTC
>TRBJ1-5|NA|TRBD1|TRBV7-2
CASSLGIGGASNQPQHF
TGTGCCAGCAGCTTAGGGATAGGGGGCGCAAGCAATCAGCCCCAGCATTTT
>TRBJ2-7|NA|NA|TRBV7-2
CANSLASYEQYF
TGTGCCAACAGCTTAGCTTCCTACGAGCAGTACTTC